The rows below give T cell receptor beta chains drawn from one sample of a study of cytomegalovirus exposure and HLA in healthy donors. Method: immunoSEQ multiplex PCR; TCRdb's copy keeps in-frame clones and lacks some. The table lists around 210,000 clones, roughly 81% of them singletons. Sequenced sample: PBMCs. These receptors all stem from a girl aged 2-10 years in good health and CMV-seronegative. CDR3s include the opening cysteine and the closing phenylalanine or tryptophan. The D gene is left open where the match is weak. The listing skips clone size in some rows; elsewhere it reads once, few, many or a size class.

D: .
J: TRBJ2-2
size: .
length: 12
V: TRBV6-1
CDR3: CASRQGPGELFF
DNA: TGTGCCAGCAGACAGGGCCCCGGGGAGCTGTTTTTT

D: .
J: TRBJ1-2
size: .
length: 15
V: TRBV18
CDR3: CASSPQGTDNYGYTF
DNA: TGTGCCAGCTCACCGCAGGGAACAGATAACTATGGCTACACCTTC

D: TRBD2
J: TRBJ2-3
size: once
length: 17
V: TRBV5-4
CDR3: CASSRTSGGVYTDTQYF
DNA: TGTGCCAGCAGCAGGACTAGCGGGGGAGTTTACACAGATACGCAGTATTTT

D: TRBD1
J: TRBJ2-3
size: .
length: 17
V: TRBV5-1
CDR3: CASTSNPDRGGTDTQYF
DNA: TGCGCCAGCACCTCGAACCCCGACAGGGGGGGGACAGATACGCAGTATTTT

D: TRBD2
J: TRBJ2-1
size: .
length: 16
V: TRBV27
CDR3: CASSLTRTSSYNEQFF
DNA: TGTGCCAGCAGTTTAACACGGACTAGCTCCTACAATGAGCAGTTCTTC

D: .
J: TRBJ1-2
size: few
length: 15
V: TRBV5-4
CDR3: CASSREGAFSHGYTF
DNA: TGTGCCAGCAGCCGAGAGGGAGCCTTTTCCCATGGCTACACCTTC

D: TRBD1
J: TRBJ1-1
size: .
length: 16
V: TRBV5-4
CDR3: CASSSPRGLVDTEAFF
DNA: TGTGCCAGCAGCTCCCCCAGGGGGCTGGTGGACACTGAAGCTTTCTTT

D: .
J: TRBJ2-3
size: .
length: 13
V: TRBV6-6
CDR3: CASKWDSSDTQYF
DNA: TGTGCCAGCAAGTGGGACTCCTCAGATACGCAGTATTTT

D: .
J: TRBJ2-5
size: .
length: 13
V: TRBV5-1
CDR3: CASRTGSQETQYF
DNA: TGCGCCAGCAGGACAGGTTCGCAAGAGACCCAGTACTTC

D: .
J: TRBJ1-4
size: .
length: 14
V: TRBV30
CDR3: CAWRQASTNEKLFF
DNA: TGTGCCTGGCGACAGGCTTCAACTAATGAAAAACTGTTTTTT

D: TRBD1
J: TRBJ2-7
size: .
length: 14
V: TRBV13
CDR3: CASSFTGQPYEQYF
DNA: TGTGCCAGCAGCTTTACGGGACAGCCCTACGAGCAGTACTTC

D: .
J: TRBJ2-2
size: .
length: 16
V: TRBV18
CDR3: CASSELGAPNTGELFF
DNA: TGTGCCAGCTCAGAGTTGGGGGCACCGAACACCGGGGAGCTGTTTTTT

D: TRBD1
J: TRBJ2-7
size: .
length: 17
V: TRBV4-1
CDR3: CASSQDIYADRAGEQYF
DNA: TGCGCCAGCAGCCAAGATATTTATGCGGACAGGGCAGGGGAGCAGTACTTC

D: .
J: TRBJ1-5
size: .
length: 15
V: TRBV12-5
CDR3: CASALGTSSNQPQHF
DNA: TGTGCTAGTGCCCTGGGGACATCGAGCAATCAGCCCCAGCATTTT

D: .
J: TRBJ2-1
size: .
length: 15
V: TRBV9
CDR3: CASSVEASSYNEQFF
DNA: TGTGCCAGCAGCGTAGAGGCTAGCTCCTACAATGAGCAGTTCTTC

D: .
J: TRBJ1-1
size: .
length: 13
V: TRBV6-5
CDR3: CASSLTGNTEAFF
DNA: TGTGCCAGCAGTTTGACTGGGAACACTGAAGCTTTCTTT

D: .
J: TRBJ1-2
size: .
length: 12
V: TRBV5-1
CDR3: CASYIGGYGYTF
DNA: TGCGCCAGCTACATTGGGGGGTATGGCTACACCTTC

D: .
J: TRBJ2-2
size: .
length: 15
V: TRBV7-3
CDR3: CASSLGGSNTGELFF
DNA: TGTGCCAGCAGCTTAGGGGGCTCGAACACCGGGGAGCTGTTTTTT

D: TRBD1
J: TRBJ2-3
size: .
length: 13
V: TRBV6-4
CDR3: CASSDSDRSTQYF
DNA: TGTGCCAGCAGTGACTCGGACAGGTCCACGCAGTATTTT

D: .
J: TRBJ1-5
size: .
length: 16
V: TRBV30
CDR3: CAWSDYLRGSNQPQHF
DNA: TGTGCCTGGAGCGACTACCTCCGGGGTAGCAATCAGCCCCAGCATTTT

D: TRBD1
J: TRBJ2-7
size: .
length: 14
V: TRBV19
CDR3: CASSGGQGNYEQYF
DNA: TGTGCCAGCTCGGGGGGACAGGGGAACTACGAGCAGTACTTC

D: TRBD1
J: TRBJ1-2
size: once
length: 16
V: TRBV29-1
CDR3: CSANYRDRGRDYGYTF
DNA: TGCAGCGCTAATTACCGGGACAGGGGGCGAGACTATGGCTACACCTTC

D: .
J: TRBJ2-1
size: .
length: 15
V: TRBV7-9
CDR3: CASSLTGGSYNEQFF
DNA: TGTGCCAGCAGCCTCACCGGGGGCTCCTACAATGAGCAGTTCTTC

D: TRBD1
J: TRBJ2-4
size: .
length: 16
V: TRBV6-6
CDR3: CASSPLTGKGKNIQYF
DNA: TGTGCCAGCAGTCCCCTGACAGGGAAGGGGAAAAACATTCAGTACTTC

D: .
J: TRBJ2-1
size: .
length: 15
V: TRBV5-1
CDR3: CASSPRVSSYNEQFF
DNA: TGCGCCAGCAGCCCGCGGGTGAGCTCCTACAATGAGCAGTTCTTC

D: .
J: TRBJ2-1
size: .
length: 16
V: TRBV28
CDR3: CAILGDSIYSYNEQFF
DNA: TGTGCCATACTCGGAGACTCTATCTACTCCTACAATGAGCAGTTCTTC

D: .
J: TRBJ1-5
size: once
length: 16
V: TRBV4-2
CDR3: CASSQDRFYSNQPQHF
DNA: TGTGCCAGCAGCCAAGACAGGTTTTATAGCAATCAGCCCCAGCATTTT

D: TRBD2
J: TRBJ2-1
size: .
length: 18
V: TRBV5-4
CDR3: CASSRTSGSLVSYNEQFF
DNA: TGTGCCAGCAGCCGGACTAGCGGGAGTTTAGTCTCCTACAATGAGCAGTTCTTC

D: TRBD2
J: TRBJ2-3
size: once
length: 19
V: TRBV19
CDR3: CASSIKSGTTRIRTDTQYF
DNA: TGTGCCAGTAGTATAAAATCTGGGACTACAAGAATTCGCACAGATACGCAGTATTTT

D: .
J: TRBJ1-1
size: .
length: 13
V: TRBV28
CDR3: CASLDSMNTEAFF
DNA: TGTGCCAGCTTGGACAGCATGAACACTGAAGCTTTCTTT

D: TRBD2
J: TRBJ2-7
size: .
length: 15
V: TRBV19
CDR3: CASSPGSGRPYEQYF
DNA: TGTGCCAGTAGTCCAGGTTCCGGGAGGCCCTACGAGCAGTACTTC

D: .
J: TRBJ2-7
size: .
length: 11
V: TRBV4-1
CDR3: CASSPSSEQYF
DNA: TGCGCCAGCAGCCCGAGCTCCGAGCAGTACTTC

D: .
J: TRBJ2-2
size: .
length: 13
V: TRBV7-3
CDR3: CASSRTGSGELFF
DNA: TGTGCCAGCAGCCGGACGGGGTCCGGGGAGCTGTTTTTT

D: .
J: TRBJ2-7
size: .
length: 15
V: TRBV25-1
CDR3: CASSESSRVSYEQYF
DNA: TGTGCCAGCAGTGAATCTAGTCGGGTCTCCTACGAGCAGTACTTC

D: TRBD1
J: TRBJ1-1
size: .
length: 14
V: TRBV7-9
CDR3: CASSRGQGVSEAFF
DNA: TGTGCCAGCAGCCGAGGACAGGGGGTCTCTGAAGCTTTCTTT

D: .
J: TRBJ1-2
size: .
length: 13
V: TRBV6-5
CDR3: CASSYSNGYGYTF
DNA: TGTGCCAGCAGTTACTCTAACGGGTATGGCTACACCTTC

D: TRBD1
J: TRBJ1-5
size: .
length: 13
V: TRBV10-3
CDR3: CAIGTGGNQPQHF
DNA: TGTGCCATCGGGACAGGGGGCAATCAGCCCCAGCATTTT

D: TRBD1
J: TRBJ2-3
size: .
length: 16
V: TRBV7-9
CDR3: CASSLKGDRYTDTQYF
DNA: TGTGCCAGCAGCTTAAAAGGGGACAGGTACACAGATACGCAGTATTTT

D: .
J: TRBJ1-5
size: .
length: 11
V: TRBV27
CDR3: CASSSKTDLHF
DNA: TGTGCCAGCAGCTCTAAAACAGATCTGCATTTT

D: TRBD1
J: TRBJ1-3
size: .
length: 20
V: TRBV2
CDR3: CASTHRQILQGAPSGNTIYF
DNA: TGTGCCAGCACGCATCGACAAATCCTACAGGGGGCCCCCTCTGGAAACACCATATATTTT

D: TRBD2
J: TRBJ2-1
size: .
length: 14
V: TRBV7-9
CDR3: CASSALAGYNEQFF
DNA: TGTGCCAGCTCAGCGCTAGCGGGCTACAATGAGCAGTTCTTC

D: .
J: TRBJ1-2
size: .
length: 13
V: TRBV14
CDR3: CASSPEEGFGYTF
DNA: TGTGCCAGCAGCCCAGAGGAGGGTTTCGGCTACACCTTC

D: .
J: TRBJ1-6
size: .
length: 15
V: TRBV27
CDR3: CASSLVTWVNSPLHF
DNA: TGTGCCAGCAGTTTAGTGACTTGGGTCAATTCACCCCTCCACTTT

D: TRBD2
J: TRBJ2-2
size: .
length: 14
V: TRBV15
CDR3: CATRLAGGTGELFF
DNA: TGTGCCACCAGACTAGCGGGGGGAACCGGGGAGCTGTTTTTT

D: TRBD2
J: TRBJ2-5
size: few
length: 16
V: TRBV5-4
CDR3: CASSLGRGGPLETQYF
DNA: TGTGCCAGCAGCTTGGGGCGGGGGGGCCCACTTGAGACCCAGTACTTC

D: .
J: TRBJ1-2
size: .
length: 15
V: TRBV7-2
CDR3: CASSLASQGSYGYTF
DNA: TGTGCCAGCAGCTTAGCTAGCCAGGGTTCTTATGGCTACACCTTC

D: .
J: TRBJ2-7
size: .
length: 13
V: TRBV5-4
CDR3: CASSLPNSYEQYF
DNA: TGTGCCAGCAGCTTGCCTAACTCCTACGAGCAGTACTTC

D: .
J: TRBJ2-2
size: .
length: 14
V: TRBV7-6
CDR3: CASGTRGGAGELFF
DNA: TGTGCCAGCGGAACTCGAGGAGGAGCCGGGGAGCTGTTTTTT